The clone carrying this T cell receptor beta chain was detected only once. This record belongs to a study of blood T cell repertoires in COVID-19. Sequenced by immunoSEQ multiplex PCR; TCRdb stores in-frame clones only, minus some. The sample consists of about 400,000 clones, 85% to 90% of them appearing once. This clonotype was sampled from a woman aged 30 to 39 who had recovered from COVID-19. Sequencing used PBMCs or T cells enriched from blood (not recorded which).

CDR3 region: CASSHPPLYYRAGELFF. The CDR3 DNA reads TGTGCCAGCAGCCACCCCCCGCTCTATTACCGGGCCGGGGAGCTGTTTTTT. V is TRBV14 and J is TRBJ2-2; the D is unclear. The CDR3 is 17 residues long. Germline values: CDR1 SGHDN, CDR2 FVKESK. V gave up 3 bases and J gave up 6 bases, with 20 bases separating them.